These 21 T cell receptor beta chains came from one sample sequenced in a study of T cell repertoires in cytomegalovirus infection. One entry per CDR3 protein results from TCRdb running MiXCR on the reads. There are 150,000 or so distinct CDR3 sequences in the sample; 32% occur only once, and 45% to 55% lies in the top ten. For these TCRs, the target antigens are not known. The sequences come from CD8+ T cells from cultured PBMCs, collected from culture after CMV antigen stimulation. The receptor source for this set is a human donor in good health (CMV status not recorded). Some clones in this sample may be carry-over from other donors' samples.

V and J are TRBV11-1 and TRBJ2-3; 8 bases are shared with TRBD1. CDR3 length: 16 residues. Germline V gives CDR1 SGHAT, CDR2 FQDESV (reference sequence). V lost 5 bases, J lost 3 bases, and 10 bases stayed unmatched. The CDR3 loop is CASSTWTGLLTDTQYF. CDR3 DNA: TGTGCCAGCAGCACCTGGACAGGGCTCCTGACAGATACGCAGTATTTT.

This sequence joins TRBV9 and TRBJ2-2; the match to TRBD1 covers 12 bases. The V and J ends lost 2 bases and 4 bases, in that order; junction bases with no gene match: 0. The germline gives CDR1 SGDLS, CDR2 YYNGEE. The CDR3 has 15 residues. The CDR3 DNA follows: TGTGCCAGCAGCGTGGGACAGGGGGCCACCGGGGAGCTGTTTTTT. Encoded protein: CASSVGQGATGELFF.

Comment on this clonotype: A junction boundary mismatches the germline segment, possibly from a read error. The V and J genes are TRBV12-3 or TRBV12-4 and TRBJ2-5; D may be TRBD2 (5 bases). The CDR3 consists of 13 residues. CDR3 DNA: TGTGCCAGCGGTTTTCGAGGAGGCGAGACCCAGTACTTC. The encoded protein is CASGFRGGETQYF.

The chain uses TRBV12-3 or TRBV12-4 and TRBJ1-2, with D hard to call. Between the trimmed V and J ends, which lost 8 bases and 0 bases, there was a span of 19 bases. This CDR3 region has 16 residues. The CDR3 DNA sequence: TGTGCCAGCTTCCTCGGGCGAGGACTTCCTAACTATGGCTACACCTTC. This encodes CASFLGRGLPNYGYTF.

V usage is TRBV27 and J usage is TRBJ2-1; D may correspond to TRBD1 or TRBD2 (5 bases each). The germline gives CDR1 MNHEY, CDR2 SMNVEV (reference sequence). CDR3 length: 14 amino acids. The V gene lost 4 bases and the J gene lost 7 bases, with 14 bases spanning the gap. CDR3 sequence (DNA): TGTGCCAGCAGTTCCCGGTCAGGGACGAATGAGCAGTTCTTC. Its protein is CASSSRSGTNEQFF.

The rearrangement joins TRBV2 to TRBJ1-1; no clear D. Trimming pared 1 base from V and 7 bases from J, leaving 4 bases between. The length of the CDR3 is 11 residues. Per the germline V gene, CDR1 is SNHLY and CDR2 is FYNNEI. This CDR3 is CASSEGSEAFF. The CDR3 DNA reads TGTGCCAGCAGTGAAGGAAGTGAAGCTTTCTTT. The variable domain in full, with the rest retrieved from reference TRBV2 and TRBJ1-1, is EPEVTQTPSHQVTQMGQEVILRCVPISNHLYFYWYRQILGQKVEFLVSFYNNEISEKSEIFDDQFSVERPDGSNFTLKIRSTKLEDSAMYFCASSEGSEAFFGQGTRLTVV.

The J gene is TRBJ2-1, the V gene TRBV7-8, with D perhaps TRBD2 (5 bases). The CDR3 runs 12 residues. The germline gives CDR1 SGHVS, CDR2 FQNEAQ. The V gene lost 4 bases and the J gene lost 9 bases, with 10 bases spanning the gap. CDR3 sequence reads: CASSYSGSEQFF. CDR3 DNA sequence: TGTGCCAGCAGCTACAGCGGCAGTGAGCAGTTCTTC.

This clonotype was picked up a small number of times. The V call is TRBV4-1, the J call TRBJ2-2; D is undetermined. Trimming left V 0 bases short and J 1 base short, with 6 bases between. CDR1 and CDR2 (germline): MGHRA, YSYEKL. There are 15 residues in the CDR3. CDR3 in amino acids: CASSQEPGNTGELFF. In DNA form, the CDR3 reads TGCGCCAGCAGCCAAGAACCTGGGAACACCGGGGAGCTGTTTTTT.

There are many counts of this clonotype. The chain joins TRBV12-3 or TRBV12-4 to TRBJ2-7, with 8 positions matching TRBD1. V dropped 6 bases and J dropped 5; count of bases not matched to a gene: 9. This CDR3 spans 14 amino acids. In DNA, the CDR3 is TGTGCCAGCAGCCCCGGACAGGGTTACGACGAGCAGTACTTC. This translates into CASSPGQGYDEQYF.

This clonotype was detected only a few times. The rearrangement links TRBV7-3 to TRBJ2-1; TRBD1 or TRBD2 may be the D gene (5 bases each). Trimming cost V 5 bases and J 8 bases, with 13 bases left between them. There are 13 residues in the CDR3. In germline, CDR1 is SGHTA, CDR2 FQGTGA. The CDR3, as DNA: TGTGCCAGCAGCCCTACCGGGGCCGATGAGCAGTTCTTC. It yields the protein CASSPTGADEQFF.

This clonotype appeared a few times. The V call is TRBV6-5, the J call TRBJ2-1, with TRBD2 matching 9 bases. Trimming took 0 bases from V and 3 from J; bases not matched to a gene: 3. This CDR3 comprises 16 residues. Germline lookup yields CDR1 MNHEY and CDR2 SVGAGI. CDR3 protein: CASSYSGAGGYNEQFF. CDR3 DNA sequence: TGTGCCAGCAGTTACTCAGGAGCGGGGGGCTACAATGAGCAGTTCTTC.

Ten or more counts support this clonotype. The V gene is TRBV7-8, the J gene TRBJ2-5, with a weak D call TRBD1 (6 bases). The germline CDR1 and CDR2 sequences are SGHVS and FQNEAQ. The CDR3 loop spans 15 amino acids. The ends were cut back, 4 bases at V and 2 bases at J, with 14 bases in the middle. DNA of the CDR3: TGTGCCAGCAGCTCTCCAGGGACACCGCAAGAGACCCAGTACTTC. Translation gives CASSSPGTPQETQYF.

In its sample, this clonotype was seen a few times. This chain joins TRBV27 and TRBJ1-5; D remains ambiguous. The V gene's germline CDR1 is MNHEY and CDR2 SMNVEV (reference sequence). The V end lost 2 bases, the J end lost 8 bases, and 10 bases lay between the germline ends. CDR3 size: 13 residues. CDR3 nucleotides: TGTGCCAGCAGTTTAGGGTACCCTGAGCCCCAGCATTTT. As protein: CASSLGYPEPQHF.

The chain combines TRBV28 with TRBJ2-5, with 10 bases matching TRBD2. The ends lost 4 bases at V and 0 bases at J; junction bases unmatched: 2. Germline V gene lookup returns CDR1 MDHEN and CDR2 SYDVKM. The CDR3 sequence is 15 residues long. Written as DNA, the CDR3 is TGTGCCAGCAGTTCTAGCGGGGGAAACCAAGAGACCCAGTACTTC. It translates to CASSSSGGNQETQYF.

The V call is TRBV6-1, the J call TRBJ2-2; TRBD2 is a possible D gene (6 bases). Germline V gene sequence: CDR1 MNHNS, CDR2 SASEGT. Trimming shortened V by 5 bases and J by 1 base, and 11 bases separated the two germline ends. The CDR3 contains 15 residues. The CDR3 sequence: CASSSSAKNTGELFF. For the CDR3, the DNA is TGTGCCAGCAGTTCTAGCGCGAAGAACACCGGGGAGCTGTTTTTT.

The table lists this clonotype with many counts. The chain links TRBV7-3 to TRBJ2-1, with 7 nucleotides matching TRBD2. CDR1 SGHTA and CDR2 FQGTGA come from the germline V gene. V was pared by 4 bases and J by 0 bases, with 3 bases of the junction left unmatched. The CDR3 covers 15 residues. CDR3 DNA sequence: TGTGCCAGCAGCTCACTAGCGAGCTCCTACAATGAGCAGTTCTTC. Its protein product is CASSSLASSYNEQFF.

This clonotype was seen a handful of times. This chain links TRBV6-2 or TRBV6-3 with TRBJ2-1; D is unresolved. Germline CDR1 reads MNHEY; CDR2 reads SVGEGT. The CDR3 length is 14 residues. Trimming shortened V by 2 bases and J by 5 bases, and 10 bases separated the two germline ends. The DNA for the CDR3 is TGTGCCAGCAGTTACGGGGTTCTGGACAATGAGCAGTTCTTC. Its translation is CASSYGVLDNEQFF.

V usage is TRBV5-5 and J usage is TRBJ2-1; D possibly corresponds to TRBD2 (5 bases). Germline V gene lookup returns CDR1 SGHKS and CDR2 YYEKEE (reference sequence). The CDR3 is 15 residues long. V was shortened by 4 bases and J by 5 bases, with 16 bases between the two germline ends. The DNA of the CDR3 is TGTGCCAGCAGCGTCCCCTACGGGCGGGACAATGAGCAGTTCTTC. This gives the protein CASSVPYGRDNEQFF.

J is TRBJ2-1 and V is TRBV15, with D possibly being TRBD1 (6 bases). In germline, CDR1 is LNHNV, CDR2 YYDKDF (reference sequence). The length of the CDR3 is 16 residues. V was clipped by 0 bases and J by 0 bases, with 9 bases between them. CDR3 amino acids: CATSREKQGSYNEQFF. The CDR3 nucleotides are TGTGCCACCAGCAGAGAGAAACAGGGCTCCTACAATGAGCAGTTCTTC.

This chain links TRBV19 with TRBJ2-1; 9 bases are shared with TRBD2. J was trimmed by 10 bases and V by 4 bases; bases with no gene match: 5. This CDR3 is 13 amino acids long. The germline V gene encodes CDR1 LNHDA and CDR2 SQIVND (reference sequence). The CDR3 loop is CASSKGLADEQFF. DNA of the CDR3: TGTGCCAGTAGTAAGGGACTAGCAGACGAGCAGTTCTTC.

V and J are TRBV7-2 and TRBJ2-7; possibly TRBD2 for D (6 bases). Trimming cost V 5 bases and J 0 bases, with 17 bases left between them. CDR1 and CDR2 (germline): SGHTA, FQGNSA. The CDR3 runs to 16 residues. CDR3 sequence: CASSPGDSQTSYEQYF. CDR3 bases: TGTGCCAGCAGCCCCGGGGACTCCCAAACCTCCTACGAGCAGTACTTC.